These 21 T cell receptor beta chains were sequenced from one sample in a study of blood T cell repertoires in COVID-19. The assay was immunoSEQ multiplex PCR, and TCRdb's table has in-frame clones only and misses some. The sample lists 250,000 or so clones; roughly four fifths were seen once. Material: peripheral blood. The receptors derive from a man aged 80 or over with acute or convalescent COVID-19.

This sequence joins TRBV27 and TRBJ2-1; 10 nucleotides match TRBD2. The germline V gene encodes CDR1 MNHEY and CDR2 SMNVEV (reference sequence). V shed 7 bases and J 2 bases; nucleotides not matched to a gene: 5. The CDR3 has 15 residues. The CDR3 nucleotides are TGTGCCAGCAAAAGGACTAGCGGAGCCTACAATGAGCAGTTCTTC. Its protein product is CASKRTSGAYNEQFF.

The genes are TRBV6-5 and TRBJ1-2; the match to TRBD1 covers 9 bases. Germline V gene sequence: CDR1 MNHEY, CDR2 SVGAGI. The CDR3 spans 13 residues. V trimming: 6 bases; J trimming: 5 bases; junction bases outside the gene matches: 4. The CDR3 DNA reads as TGTGCCAGCAGGACAGGGGGTCAATATGGCTACACCTTC. This encodes CASRTGGQYGYTF.

This sequence joins TRBV9 and TRBJ2-7, with D perhaps matching TRBD1 (6 bases). The V gene lost 0 bases and the J gene lost 4 bases, with 11 bases spanning the gap. This CDR3 is 14 amino acids long. CDR1 SGDLS and CDR2 YYNGEE come from the germline V gene. The CDR3 spells CASSVGVTGYEQYF. DNA for the CDR3: TGTGCCAGCAGCGTAGGAGTGACAGGATACGAGCAGTACTTC.

The chain joins TRBV19 to TRBJ2-3; 7 bases match TRBD1. The germline CDR1 and CDR2 sequences are LNHDA and SQIVND (reference sequence). V shed 4 bases and J 1 base; nucleotides not matched to a gene: 8. This CDR3 is 16 amino acids long. CDR3: CASSTRDSWGTDTQYF. Here the CDR3 DNA reads TGTGCCAGTAGTACCCGGGACAGCTGGGGCACAGATACGCAGTATTTT.

As DNA, the CDR3 is TGTGCCGTGAGAGGCGGGGTTGAAAAACTGTTTTTT. Its protein product is CAVRGGVEKLFF. The rearrangement links TRBV7-9 to TRBJ1-4; D gene ambiguous. The CDR3 covers 12 residues. V was cut by 11 bases and J by 7 bases, with 14 bases left in between. Germline CDR1 SEHNR, CDR2 FQNEAQ (reference sequence).

The chain links TRBV27 to TRBJ1-6, with unresolved D. CDR1 is MNHEY and CDR2 is SMNVEV in the germline V gene (reference sequence). V lost 1 base and J 8 bases, leaving 18 bases between the germline ends. The CDR3 loop spans 17 amino acids. CDR3 sequence: CASSLYGRTEDYSPLHF. DNA of the CDR3: TGTGCCAGCAGTTTATACGGGAGGACGGAAGACTATTCACCCCTCCACTTT.

The genes are TRBV5-1 and TRBJ2-3, with TRBD1 identical over 8 bases. Per germline, CDR1 SGHRS and CDR2 YFSETQ. There are 16 residues in the CDR3. J was trimmed by 2 bases and V by 4 bases; bases with no gene match: 9. CDR3 nucleotide sequence: TGCGCCAGCAGCCTCGGGGACAGGCGATCCACAGATACGCAGTATTTT. As protein: CASSLGDRRSTDTQYF.

The J gene is TRBJ1-5, the V gene TRBV6-6; 7 nucleotides agree with TRBD1. CDR3 size: 15 residues. V lost 6 bases, J lost 3 bases, and 8 bases stayed unmatched. The germline gives CDR1 MNHNY, CDR2 SVGAGI (reference sequence). The CDR3 sequence is CASREPTGSNQPQHF. The CDR3 coding sequence is TGTGCCAGCAGGGAACCGACAGGGTCCAATCAGCCCCAGCATTTT.

The gene calls are TRBV5-6 and TRBJ1-2, with TRBD1 matching 8 bases. This CDR3 comprises 14 residues. The V gene's germline CDR1 is SGHDT and CDR2 YYEEEE. V gave up 4 bases and J gave up 5 bases; unmatched junction bases: 7. The DNA of the CDR3 is TGTGCCAGCAGCATAGGCCAGGGGGCATATGGCTACACCTTC. This sequence encodes CASSIGQGAYGYTF. Complete variable domain (other parts from reference TRBV5-6 and TRBJ1-2): DAGVTQSPTHLIKTRGQQVTLRCSPKSGHDTVSWYQQALGQGPQFIFQYYEEEERQRGNFPDRFSGHQFPNYSSELNVNALLLGDSALYLCASSIGQGAYGYTFGSGTRLTVV.

J is TRBJ1-4 and V is TRBV5-6; D gene uncertain. V was shortened by 1 base and J by 0 bases, with 7 bases between the two germline ends. This CDR3 has 15 residues. Germline values: CDR1 SGHDT, CDR2 YYEEEE. The CDR3 loop is CASSLITSTNEKLFF. Written as DNA, the CDR3 is TGTGCCAGCAGCTTGATCACTTCAACTAATGAAAAACTGTTTTTT.

J is TRBJ2-2 and V is TRBV2, with D possibly being TRBD1 (6 bases). Trimming left V 7 bases short and J 4 bases short, with 13 bases between. The CDR3 has 14 amino acids. Germline CDR1 reads SNHLY; CDR2 reads FYNNEI. The CDR3 coding sequence is TGTGCCAGCATGACAGGCGAGAGCACCGGGGAGCTGTTTTTT. Its protein is CASMTGESTGELFF.

The chain carries TRBV20-1 and TRBJ1-4; maybe TRBD1 (5 bases). This CDR3 is built from 13 residues. V shed 3 bases and J shed 5 bases, with 10 bases lying between them. Looked up from germline, CDR1 is DFQATT and CDR2 is SNEGSKA (reference sequence). CDR3 nucleotides: TGCAGTGCTAGTACAGGCCGGAATGAAAAACTGTTTTTT. This translates into CSASTGRNEKLFF.

This rearrangement joins TRBV5-1 to TRBJ1-1; a possible D gene is TRBD1 (5 bases). Germline V gene data show CDR1 as SGHRS and CDR2 as YFSETQ. V was shortened by 5 bases and J by 6 bases, with 17 bases between the two germline ends. The CDR3 runs to 14 residues. The CDR3 DNA reads as TGCGCCAGCAGGATAGGGGAACGGAGCTCTGAAGCTTTCTTT. It translates to CASRIGERSSEAFF.

The rearrangement uses TRBV4-1 and TRBJ1-2; 7 bases align to TRBD1. This CDR3 is built from 15 residues. Unmatched junction bases numbered 7, after V lost 0 bases and J lost 6 bases. Germline assignment: CDR1 MGHRA and CDR2 YSYEKL. The CDR3: CASSQDPQGVDGYTF. CDR3 bases: TGCGCCAGCAGCCAAGATCCTCAGGGGGTGGATGGCTACACCTTC.

The chain joins TRBV5-6 to TRBJ2-7, with D possibly matching TRBD2 (5 bases). Per the germline V gene, CDR1 is SGHDT and CDR2 is YYEEEE. The CDR3 spans 14 residues. The ends were cut back, 0 bases at V and 2 bases at J, with 9 bases in the middle. In DNA form, the CDR3 reads TGTGCCAGCAGCTTGGCCTGGAGGACCTACGAGCAGTACTTC. It specifies CASSLAWRTYEQYF.

The chain couples TRBV2 to TRBJ1-5, with 7 bases matching TRBD1. J lost 2 bases, V lost 5 bases, and 6 bases had no gene match. There are 15 residues in the CDR3. The germline CDR1 and CDR2 sequences are SNHLY and FYNNEI. CDR3 in amino acids: CASSTKGAGNQPQHF. The CDR3 region has the DNA TGTGCCAGCAGTACTAAGGGGGCAGGCAATCAGCCCCAGCATTTT.

The V call is TRBV19, the J call TRBJ2-7, with 11 bases identical to TRBD1. Per germline, CDR1 LNHDA and CDR2 SQIVND (reference sequence). J lost 6 bases, V lost 6 bases, and 7 bases had no gene match. The CDR3 is 14 residues long. The CDR3 loop reads CASRKDRGRGEQYF. CDR3 DNA: TGTGCCAGTAGGAAGGACAGGGGGCGCGGCGAGCAGTACTTC.

The chain couples TRBV24-1 to TRBJ1-4, with 8 nucleotides matching TRBD1. The V gene's germline CDR1 is KGHDR and CDR2 SFDVKD. The CDR3 is 15 residues long. J was trimmed by 4 bases and V by 5 bases; bases with no gene match: 5. The CDR3 DNA reads TGTGCCACCAGTGTTGGACAGGGAGGTAATGAAAAACTGTTTTTT. This translates into CATSVGQGGNEKLFF.

This sequence joins TRBV7-9 and TRBJ2-3; 10 nucleotides line up with TRBD2. This CDR3 has 16 residues. With 2 bases clipped from V and 4 bases from J, the junction kept 6 bases outside the gene matches. Germline values: CDR1 SEHNR, CDR2 FQNEAQ (reference sequence). The DNA of the CDR3 is TGTGCCAGCAGCTTATTAGCTAGCGGGGGAGCAGATACGCAGTATTTT. Translated: CASSLLASGGADTQYF. The whole variable domain, remainder taken from reference TRBV7-9 and TRBJ2-3, is DTGVSQNPRHKITKRGQNVTFRCDPISEHNRLYWYRQTLGQGPEFLTYFQNEAQLEKSRLLSDRFSAERPKGSFSTLEIQRTEQGDSAMYLCASSLLASGGADTQYFGPGTRLTVL.

This chain connects TRBV7-9 to TRBJ1-5, with 8 bases fitting TRBD1. The CDR3 is 16 residues long. The ends lost 5 bases at V and 2 bases at J; junction bases unmatched: 8. Per germline, CDR1 SEHNR and CDR2 FQNEAQ (reference sequence). CDR3 nucleotides: TGTGCCAGCAGCCGGTCGACAGGGGAGCGCAATCAGCCCCAGCATTTT. Translated, it gives CASSRSTGERNQPQHF.

This clone was counted a few times. The rearrangement joins TRBV19 to TRBJ1-1; weak D call: TRBD1 (5 bases). Germline-derived CDR1 and CDR2 are LNHDA and SQIVND (reference sequence). The V end lost 11 bases, the J end lost 8 bases, and 24 bases lay between the germline ends. This CDR3 is built from 14 residues. This chain's CDR3 is CACTSWSGTSEAFF. The CDR3 bases are TGTGCCTGTACTTCTTGGAGCGGGACCTCCGAAGCTTTCTTT.